This T cell receptor (beta chain) was identified in a study of blood T cell repertoires in COVID-19. The CDR3 consists of 14 residues. V lost 5 bases to trimming and J lost 3 bases; unmatched junction nucleotides: 7. Germline lookup yields CDR1 SNHLY and CDR2 FYNNEI. Only a few counts were recorded for this clone. TCRdb's copy holds only in-frame clones and misses some; the assay was immunoSEQ multiplex PCR. The sample carries approximately 250,000 clones, about 89% recorded once. The sequencing sample was made of peripheral blood. V is TRBV2 and J is TRBJ2-7; 7 nucleotides line up with TRBD1. The TCR originated in a man between 35 and 55 years old with active or convalescent COVID-19. The CDR3 region has the DNA TGTGCCAGCAGTCGAGGGGGACAGAACTACGAGCAGTACTTC. Its translation is CASSRGGQNYEQYF.